This T cell receptor (beta chain) was found in a study of blood T cells in healthy people across ages. Sample-barcoded 5' priming and a J-beta primer mix drove a second PCR of roughly 7 to 11 cycles. Carrying 12 random nucleotides, a template-switch adaptor labeled each individual cDNA molecule. TCRdb recomputed calls from the 5' RACE reads with MiXCR, one row per CDR3 protein. The sample holds some 1,500,000 distinct CDR3 sequences; 40% to 45% are singletons and the top ten take about 4.1%. With respect to this clonotype: The target antigen is unknown.

CDR1 DFQATT and CDR2 SNEGSKA come from the germline V gene (reference sequence). The CDR3 has 12 amino acids. Trimming removed 7 bases from V and 4 bases from J; junction bases left unmatched: 6. Notes on the study in general: Long-lived donors had more naive CD4+ cells and higher diversity than aged donors.

The sequencing sample was made of blood. The chain combines TRBV20-1 with TRBJ1-2; 7 bases line up with TRBD1. This TCR came from a woman under 30 in good health. The CDR3 DNA reads as TGCAGTGGAGGGGGCTGGGCCTATGGCTACACCTTC. Translated, it gives CSGGGWAYGYTF.